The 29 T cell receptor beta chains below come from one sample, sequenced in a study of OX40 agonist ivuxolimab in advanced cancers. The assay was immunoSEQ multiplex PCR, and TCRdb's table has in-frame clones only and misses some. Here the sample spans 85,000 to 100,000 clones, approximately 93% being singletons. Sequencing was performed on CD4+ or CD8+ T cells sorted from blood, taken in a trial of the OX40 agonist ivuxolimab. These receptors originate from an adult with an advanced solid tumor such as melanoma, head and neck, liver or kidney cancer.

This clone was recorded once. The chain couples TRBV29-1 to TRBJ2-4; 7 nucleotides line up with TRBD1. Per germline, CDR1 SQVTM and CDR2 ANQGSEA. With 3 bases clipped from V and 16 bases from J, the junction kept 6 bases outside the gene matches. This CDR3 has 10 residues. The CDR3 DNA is TGCAGCGTTGATACAGGGGTACGATACTTC. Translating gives CSVDTGVRYF.

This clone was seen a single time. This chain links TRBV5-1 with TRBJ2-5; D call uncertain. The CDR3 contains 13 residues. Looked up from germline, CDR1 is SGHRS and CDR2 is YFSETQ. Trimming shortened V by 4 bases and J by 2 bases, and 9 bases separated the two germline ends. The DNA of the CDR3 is TGCGCCAGCAGCCTCCTCGGGCAAGAGACCCAGTACTTC. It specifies CASSLLGQETQYF.

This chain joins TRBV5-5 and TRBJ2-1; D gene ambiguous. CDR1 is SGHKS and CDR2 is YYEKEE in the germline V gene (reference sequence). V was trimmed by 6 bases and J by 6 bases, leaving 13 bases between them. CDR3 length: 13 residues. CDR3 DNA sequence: TGTGCCAGCAACCCCTCTATTGGCAATGAGCAGTTCTTC. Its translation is CASNPSIGNEQFF.

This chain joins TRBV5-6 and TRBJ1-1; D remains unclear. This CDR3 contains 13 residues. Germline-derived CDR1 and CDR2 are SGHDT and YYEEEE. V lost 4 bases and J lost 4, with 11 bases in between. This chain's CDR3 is CASSRRTGTEAFF. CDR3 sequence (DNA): TGTGCCAGCAGCAGGAGGACGGGCACTGAAGCTTTCTTT.

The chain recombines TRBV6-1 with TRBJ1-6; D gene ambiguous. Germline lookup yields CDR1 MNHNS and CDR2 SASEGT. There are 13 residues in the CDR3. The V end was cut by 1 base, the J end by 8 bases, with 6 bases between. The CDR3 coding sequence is TGTGCCAGCAGTGAAGTAGGAGATTCACCCCTCCACTTT. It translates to CASSEVGDSPLHF.

CDR3 sequence: CASSLSGVTREQYF. CDR3 DNA sequence: TGTGCCAGCAGCTTGTCCGGGGTTACGAGAGAGCAGTACTTC. V and J are TRBV5-4 and TRBJ2-7; weak D call: TRBD2 (5 bases). The germline V and J ends were trimmed by 1 base and 7 bases, with 15 bases remaining between them. CDR1 and CDR2 from the germline V gene are SGHNT and YYREEE (reference sequence). The length of the CDR3 is 14 residues.

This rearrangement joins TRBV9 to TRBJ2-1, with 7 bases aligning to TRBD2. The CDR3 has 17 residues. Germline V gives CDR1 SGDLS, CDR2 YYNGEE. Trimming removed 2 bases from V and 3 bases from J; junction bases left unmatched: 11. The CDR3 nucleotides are TGTGCCAGCAGCGTGGGGACTCGGGAGGCTGTCTACAATGAGCAGTTCTTC. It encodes CASSVGTREAVYNEQFF.

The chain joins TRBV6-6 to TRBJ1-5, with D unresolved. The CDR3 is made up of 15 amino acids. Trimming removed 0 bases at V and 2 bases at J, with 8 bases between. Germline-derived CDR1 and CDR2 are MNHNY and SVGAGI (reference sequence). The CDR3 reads CASSYSINGNQPQHF. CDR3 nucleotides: TGTGCCAGCAGTTACTCGATAAACGGCAATCAGCCCCAGCATTTT.

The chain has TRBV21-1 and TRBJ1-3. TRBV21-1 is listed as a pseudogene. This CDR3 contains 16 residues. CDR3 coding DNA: TGTGCCAGCAGCAAAGGGGACCTACACTCTGGAAACACCATATATTTT. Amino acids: CASSKGDLHSGNTIYF.

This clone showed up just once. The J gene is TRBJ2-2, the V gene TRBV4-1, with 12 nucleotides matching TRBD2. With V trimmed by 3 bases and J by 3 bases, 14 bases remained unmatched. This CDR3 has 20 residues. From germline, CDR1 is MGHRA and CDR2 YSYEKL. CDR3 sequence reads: CASSHLGLAGPRYYTGELFF. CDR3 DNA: TGCGCCAGCAGCCACCTCGGACTAGCGGGACCCCGCTACTACACCGGGGAGCTGTTTTTT.

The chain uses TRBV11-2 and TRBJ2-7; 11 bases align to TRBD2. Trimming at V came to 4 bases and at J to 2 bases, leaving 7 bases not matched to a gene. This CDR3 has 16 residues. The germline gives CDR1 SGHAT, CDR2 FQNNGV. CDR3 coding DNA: TGTGCCAGCAGCTGGTCGACTAGCGGGGTAACCTACGAGCAGTACTTC. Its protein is CASSWSTSGVTYEQYF.

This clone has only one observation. In DNA form, the CDR3 reads TGCGCCAGCATGGCTTCCGGGTCCCGAGTGGCGGATACGCAGTATTTT. Amino acids: CASMASGSRVADTQYF. The chain employs TRBV5-1 and TRBJ2-3, with no clear D. V shed 6 bases and J shed 6 bases, with 23 bases lying between them. The germline V gene encodes CDR1 SGHRS and CDR2 YFSETQ. The CDR3 is 16 amino acids.

Here the CDR3 DNA reads TGTGCCAGTAGGTTCTCCGGCGGCTACACCTTC. Translation gives CASRFSGGYTF. The chain is built from TRBV19 and TRBJ1-2; D is unclear. The CDR3 sequence is 11 residues long. Looked up from germline, CDR1 is LNHDA and CDR2 is SQIVND (reference sequence). Trimming stripped 6 bases from V and 8 bases from J, with 10 bases between. Filled out from reference TRBV19 and TRBJ1-2, the complete variable domain reads DGGITQSPKYLFRKEGQNVTLSCEQNLNHDAMYWYRQDPGQGLRLIYYSQIVNDFQKGDIAEGYSVSREKKESFPLTVTSAQKNPTAFYLCASRFSGGYTFGSGTRLTVV.

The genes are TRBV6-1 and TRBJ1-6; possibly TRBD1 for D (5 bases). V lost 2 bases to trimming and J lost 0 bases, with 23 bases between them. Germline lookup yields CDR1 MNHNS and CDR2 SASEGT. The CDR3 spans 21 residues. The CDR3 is CASSERGGVRGGSSYNSPLHF. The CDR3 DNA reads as TGTGCCAGCAGTGAAAGAGGAGGGGTTCGAGGAGGGAGCTCCTATAATTCACCCCTCCACTTT.

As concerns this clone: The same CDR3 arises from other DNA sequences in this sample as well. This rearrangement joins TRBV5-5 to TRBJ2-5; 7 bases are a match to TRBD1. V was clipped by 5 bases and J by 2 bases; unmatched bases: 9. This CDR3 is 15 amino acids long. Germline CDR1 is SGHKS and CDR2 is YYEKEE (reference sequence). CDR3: CASSQGGQSQETQYF. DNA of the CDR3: TGTGCCAGCAGTCAAGGGGGACAGTCTCAAGAGACCCAGTACTTC.

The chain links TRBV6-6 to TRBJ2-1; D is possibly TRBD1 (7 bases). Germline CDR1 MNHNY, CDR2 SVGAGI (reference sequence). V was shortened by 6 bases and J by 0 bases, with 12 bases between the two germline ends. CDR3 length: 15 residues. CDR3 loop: CASSPGGSSYNEQFF. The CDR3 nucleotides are TGTGCCAGCAGCCCAGGGGGGAGCTCCTACAATGAGCAGTTCTTC.

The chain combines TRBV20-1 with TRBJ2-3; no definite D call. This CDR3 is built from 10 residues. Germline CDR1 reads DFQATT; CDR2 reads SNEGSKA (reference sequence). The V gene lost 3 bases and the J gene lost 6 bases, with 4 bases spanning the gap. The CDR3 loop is CSASYDTQYF. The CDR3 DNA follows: TGCAGTGCTAGTTACGATACGCAGTATTTT.

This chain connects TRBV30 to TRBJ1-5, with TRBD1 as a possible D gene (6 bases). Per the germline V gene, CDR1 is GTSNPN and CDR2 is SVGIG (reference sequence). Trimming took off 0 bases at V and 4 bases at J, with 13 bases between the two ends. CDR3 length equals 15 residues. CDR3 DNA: TGTGCCTGGAGTGTAGGGACACAAATTAATCAGCCCCAGCATTTT. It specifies CAWSVGTQINQPQHF.

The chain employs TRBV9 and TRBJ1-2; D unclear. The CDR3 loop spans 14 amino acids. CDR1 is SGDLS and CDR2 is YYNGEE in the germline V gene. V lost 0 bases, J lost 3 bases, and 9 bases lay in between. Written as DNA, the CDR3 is TGTGCCAGCAGCGTAGGTTGGGGTGACTATGGCTACACCTTC. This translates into CASSVGWGDYGYTF.

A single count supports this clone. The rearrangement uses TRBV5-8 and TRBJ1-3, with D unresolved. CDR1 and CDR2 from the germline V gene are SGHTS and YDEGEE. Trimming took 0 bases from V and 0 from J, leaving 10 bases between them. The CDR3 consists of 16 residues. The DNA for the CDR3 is TGTGCCAGCAGCTTGGAGACGGGGTTCTCTGGAAACACCATATATTTT. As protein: CASSLETGFSGNTIYF.

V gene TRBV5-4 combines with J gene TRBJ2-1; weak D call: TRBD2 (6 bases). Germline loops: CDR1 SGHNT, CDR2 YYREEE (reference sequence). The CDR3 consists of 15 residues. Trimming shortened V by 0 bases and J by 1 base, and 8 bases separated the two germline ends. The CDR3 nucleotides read TGTGCCAGCAGCTTGGAAGGGACTTCCTACAATGAGCAGTTCTTC. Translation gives CASSLEGTSYNEQFF. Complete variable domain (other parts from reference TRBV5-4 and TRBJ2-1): ETGVTQSPTHLIKTRGQQVTLRCSSQSGHNTVSWYQQALGQGPQFIFQYYREEENGRGNFPPRFSGLQFPNYSSELNVNALELDDSALYLCASSLEGTSYNEQFFGPGTRLTVL.

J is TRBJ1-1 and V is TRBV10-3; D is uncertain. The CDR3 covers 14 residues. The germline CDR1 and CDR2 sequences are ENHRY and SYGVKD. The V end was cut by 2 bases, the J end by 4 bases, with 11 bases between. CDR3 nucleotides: TGTGCCATCAGTGAGACAGTTAAGAGCACTGAAGCTTTCTTT. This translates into CAISETVKSTEAFF.

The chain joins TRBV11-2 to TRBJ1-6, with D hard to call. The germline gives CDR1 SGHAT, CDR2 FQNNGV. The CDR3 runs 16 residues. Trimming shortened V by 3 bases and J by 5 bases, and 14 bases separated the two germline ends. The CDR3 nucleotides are TGTGCCAGCAGCTTGCTGGTCAGTGGGGATAATTCACCCCTCCACTTT. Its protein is CASSLLVSGDNSPLHF.

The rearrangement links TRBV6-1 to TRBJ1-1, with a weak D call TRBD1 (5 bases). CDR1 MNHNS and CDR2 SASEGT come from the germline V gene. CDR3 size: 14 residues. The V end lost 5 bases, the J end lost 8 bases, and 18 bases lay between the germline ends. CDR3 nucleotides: TGTGCCAGCAGTATTGCCCGGACACTTGAAGAAGCTTTCTTT. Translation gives CASSIARTLEEAFF.

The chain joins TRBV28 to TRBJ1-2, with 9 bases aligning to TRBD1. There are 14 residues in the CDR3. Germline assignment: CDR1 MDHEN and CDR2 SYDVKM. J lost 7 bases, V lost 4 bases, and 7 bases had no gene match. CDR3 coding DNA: TGTGCCAGCAGTTCAACGGGACAGGGTGGTGGCTACACCTTC. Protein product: CASSSTGQGGGYTF.

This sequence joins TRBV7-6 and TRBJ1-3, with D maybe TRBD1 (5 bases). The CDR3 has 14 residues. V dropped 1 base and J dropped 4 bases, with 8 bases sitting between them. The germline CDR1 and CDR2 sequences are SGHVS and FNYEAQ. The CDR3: CASSLDPGGNTIYF. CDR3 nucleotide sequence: TGTGCCAGCAGCTTAGACCCAGGGGGAAACACCATATATTTT.

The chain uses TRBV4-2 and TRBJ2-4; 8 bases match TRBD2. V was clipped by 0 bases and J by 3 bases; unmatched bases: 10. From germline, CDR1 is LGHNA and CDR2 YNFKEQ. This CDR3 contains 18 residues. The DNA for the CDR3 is TGTGCCAGCAGCCAAGATGGGAACGGGCGGGAGGACAAAAACATTCAGTACTTC. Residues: CASSQDGNGREDKNIQYF.

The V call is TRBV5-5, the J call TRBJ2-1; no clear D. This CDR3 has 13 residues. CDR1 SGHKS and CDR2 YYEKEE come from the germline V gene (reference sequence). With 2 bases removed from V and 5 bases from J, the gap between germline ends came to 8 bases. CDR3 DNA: TGTGCCAGCAGCTTTCATCCAGACAATGAGCAGTTCTTC. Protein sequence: CASSFHPDNEQFF.

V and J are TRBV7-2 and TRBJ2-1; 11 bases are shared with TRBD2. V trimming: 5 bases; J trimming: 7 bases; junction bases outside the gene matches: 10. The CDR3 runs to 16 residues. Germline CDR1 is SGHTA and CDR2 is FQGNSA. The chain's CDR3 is CASSIAWASGRNEQFF. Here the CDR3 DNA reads TGTGCCAGCAGCATCGCGTGGGCTAGCGGGAGGAATGAGCAGTTCTTC.